This TCR beta chain was documented in a study of naive and memory T cell subsets. Points on this clonotype: No antigen is known for it.

Four subsets defined by CD45RA and CD27 were sorted after CD3, CD4, CD8 and live/dead staining. The CDR3 length is 15 residues. Germline V lookup: CDR1 SGHVS, CDR2 FNYEAQ. The ends lost 4 bases at V and 4 bases at J; junction bases unmatched: 5. Study results and caveats: Naive repertoires, especially CD8, held a few larger clonotypes, possibly memory cells re-expressing CD45RA.

The beta constant-region primer was an equimolar mix of two oligonucleotides covering TRBC1 and TRBC2. Four rounds of PCR amplified the ligated cDNA using nested alpha and beta constant-region primers plus SP2. TCRdb called the UMI-ligation and nested PCR reads again in MiXCR, with one record for every CDR3 protein. The repertoire holds under 150,000 distinct CDR3 sequences, about a fifth seen once, with about 0.57% in the top ten. The receptor was isolated from a human donor in good health. The chain uses TRBV7-6 and TRBJ2-3; TRBD2 aligns across 10 bases. Material: naive CD8+ T cells from blood. This chain's CDR3 is CASSSLAGVSDTQYF. The CDR3 DNA reads TGTGCCAGCAGCTCCCTAGCGGGAGTCTCAGATACGCAGTATTTT.